Listed below are T cell receptor beta chains from one sample, sequenced in a study of shared clonotypes between healthy human individuals. Sequenced by immunoSEQ multiplex PCR; TCRdb stores in-frame clones only, minus some. Of about 1,800,000 clones listed, over 85% are singletons. The sequencing sample was made of naive CD8+ T cells sorted from blood. The origin of the receptors is a man between 18 and 35 years old in good health. Each CDR3 is given with its conserved first and last residue. The order of the fields is clone size, J gene, V gene, D gene, CDR3 DNA, CDR3 protein. The D gene is left open where the match is weak. Not every row has a clone size; where given, it reads once, few, many or a size class.

-,TRBJ1-1,TRBV4-3,TRBD1,TGCGCCAGCAGTCGAGACAGGGAAGGCACTGAAGCTTTCTTT,CASSRDREGTEAFF
-,TRBJ2-4,TRBV27,TRBD1,TGTGCCAGCAGTTTATCAACAGGGGGGGCCAAAAACATTCAGTACTTC,CASSLSTGGAKNIQYF
-,TRBJ1-5,TRBV29-1,TRBD1,TGCAGCGCTCAAGGGGACAGAGATCAGCCCCAGCATTTT,CSAQGDRDQPQHF
-,TRBJ2-1,TRBV28,-,TGTGCCAGCAGTTTTGTTCTTCAATACAACAATGAGCAGTTCTTC,CASSFVLQYNNEQFF
-,TRBJ2-3,TRBV30,TRBD2,TGTGCCTGGAGTGATAGCGGGGGGGAATATACGCAGTATTTT,CAWSDSGGEYTQYF
-,TRBJ2-7,TRBV5-4,-,TGTGCCAGCAGCTTGGGAGACCGTTCACACGAGCAGTACTTC,CASSLGDRSHEQYF
-,TRBJ2-2,TRBV28,TRBD1,TGTGCCAGCAGTTCGAGACAGGGGCTCAGCGGGGAGCTGTTTTTT,CASSSRQGLSGELFF
-,TRBJ1-2,TRBV27,-,TGTGCCAGCAGTTCCAGGACCTCTAAGGCCTATGGCTACACCTTC,CASSSRTSKAYGYTF
-,TRBJ2-7,TRBV4-1,-,TGCGCCAGCAGCCAAGATCAGTACCTGACCTACGAGCAGTACTTC,CASSQDQYLTYEQYF
-,TRBJ1-2,TRBV7-9,-,TGTGCCAGCAGCTTAGATCGGGCAGAGTGGGTCTATGGCTACACCTTC,CASSLDRAEWVYGYTF
once,TRBJ2-7,TRBV7-9,-,TGTGCCAGCAGCCCTACCTCCTACGAGCAGTACTTC,CASSPTSYEQYF
-,TRBJ2-1,TRBV5-1,TRBD2,TGCGCCAGCAGCCGACTAGCGGGAGGGACTTACAATGAGCAGTTCTTC,CASSRLAGGTYNEQFF
-,TRBJ2-3,TRBV11-2,TRBD1,TGTGCCAGCAGCTTAGCGTCCCGGGACAGGGGGCCGGGAGATACGCAGTATTTT,CASSLASRDRGPGDTQYF
-,TRBJ1-2,TRBV13,-,TGTGCCAGCAGCCTAAGAGACCAGGAAGGCTACACCTTC,CASSLRDQEGYTF
-,TRBJ2-2,TRBV29-1,TRBD2,TGCAGCGTTGCACTAGCGGGCACCGGGGAGCTGTTTTTT,CSVALAGTGELFF
-,TRBJ2-3,TRBV9,-,TGTGCCAGCAGCGTAGAGGCAGGGATAAAGACAGATACGCAGTATTTT,CASSVEAGIKTDTQYF
-,TRBJ2-2,TRBV29-1,TRBD2,TGCAGCGTTGACACCGGGACTAGCGGACCCTACACCGGGGAGCTGTTTTTT,CSVDTGTSGPYTGELFF
-,TRBJ2-7,TRBV29-1,-,TGCAGCGTTGAAGTTGGAGGGAGCGAGCAGTACTTC,CSVEVGGSEQYF
-,TRBJ2-7,TRBV14,TRBD2,TGTGCCAGCAGCCTAGCGGGACCAGCCTACGAGCAGTACTTC,CASSLAGPAYEQYF
-,TRBJ2-2,TRBV4-3,-,TGCGCCAGCAGCCAATTTGGGACCGGGGAGCTGTTTTTT,CASSQFGTGELFF
-,TRBJ2-5,TRBV9,TRBD1,TGTGCCAGCAGCGTAGCAGGGGGTATTGAGACCCAGTACTTC,CASSVAGGIETQYF
-,TRBJ2-7,TRBV5-3,-,TGTGCCAGAAGCTTGGTGACCCGGCAGTCCTACGAGCAGTACTTC,CARSLVTRQSYEQYF
-,TRBJ2-5,TRBV6-5,-,TGTGCCAGCATCCACCTGGGGACCCAGTACTTC,CASIHLGTQYF
-,TRBJ2-2,TRBV5-1,TRBD2,TGCGCCAGCAGCTTGGGGCCGCGACTAGCGGGAGGCACCGGGGAGCTGTTTTTT,CASSLGPRLAGGTGELFF
-,TRBJ2-5,TRBV2,-,TGTGCCAGCAGTGACGAGGTTGAGGCGGTGGAAGAGACCCAGTACTTC,CASSDEVEAVEETQYF
-,TRBJ2-3,TRBV6-6,TRBD1,TGTGCCAGCAGTTACTGGGGGACAGGGGACACAGATACGCAGTATTTT,CASSYWGTGDTDTQYF
-,TRBJ2-1,TRBV7-9,-,TGTGCCAGCAGCTTCACAACCGCGGGTAATGAGCAGTTCTTC,CASSFTTAGNEQFF
-,TRBJ2-2,TRBV6-5,-,TGTGCCAGCAGTTATGGGGATGGGACCGGGGAGCTGTTTTTT,CASSYGDGTGELFF
-,TRBJ2-2,TRBV7-8,-,TGTGCCAGCAGCTTCTGGGGTAGCGAGGGCACCGGGGAGCTGTTTTTT,CASSFWGSEGTGELFF
-,TRBJ1-1,TRBV5-4,TRBD1,TGTGCCAGCAGTGGACAGGGGGGCGCTGAAGCTTTCTTT,CASSGQGGAEAFF
-,TRBJ2-2,TRBV5-6,TRBD2,TGTGCCAGCAGCTTGGGACTAGCGGGAGAGGTCATCGGGGAGCTGTTTTTT,CASSLGLAGEVIGELFF
-,TRBJ2-7,TRBV13,TRBD2,TGTGCCAGCAGCTCCGTGACTAGCGGGAGCTCCTACGAGCAGTACTTC,CASSSVTSGSSYEQYF
-,TRBJ2-7,TRBV2,-,TGTGCCAGCAGTGTTTATCCGGGCTACGAGCAGTACTTC,CASSVYPGYEQYF
-,TRBJ1-1,TRBV11-3,-,TGTGCCAGCAGCCTGGACGGATACACTGAAGCTTTCTTT,CASSLDGYTEAFF
-,TRBJ2-3,TRBV7-9,-,TGTGCCAGCAGCTCCCTAACAGGGTCCGATACGCAGTATTTT,CASSSLTGSDTQYF
once,TRBJ2-7,TRBV4-1,-,TGCGCCAGCAGCCAAGTTCACAGTTCCGCCTACGAGCAGTACTTC,CASSQVHSSAYEQYF
once,TRBJ2-7,TRBV30,-,TGTGCCTGGAGTGGATCGGTAGCGAGAGCCTACGAGCAGTACTTC,CAWSGSVARAYEQYF
-,TRBJ1-2,TRBV4-3,-,TGCGCCAGCAGCCAAGTGTCCGATCCCCGACCGGGCTACACCTTC,CASSQVSDPRPGYTF
-,TRBJ1-4,TRBV11-2,-,TGTGCCAGCAGCTTAGTTGGGATAGGATACGAAAAACTGTTTTTT,CASSLVGIGYEKLFF
-,TRBJ1-4,TRBV2,TRBD1,TGTGCCAGCTCAATGGGACAGACCAATGAAAAACTGTTTTTT,CASSMGQTNEKLFF
-,TRBJ1-2,TRBV27,-,TGTGCCAGCAGTTTATCCCTGGGGGAAACGGACTATGGCTACACCTTC,CASSLSLGETDYGYTF
-,TRBJ2-2,TRBV28,-,TGTGCCAGTCACAGGGAGATCCTGAACACCGGGGAGCTGTTTTTT,CASHREILNTGELFF
-,TRBJ1-2,TRBV9,-,TGTGCCAGCAGCGGCCAGACAGTCTCCGGTGGCTATGGCTACACCTTC,CASSGQTVSGGYGYTF
-,TRBJ1-2,TRBV5-6,-,TGTGCCAGCAGCTGGGTGGCTAACTATGGCTACACCTTC,CASSWVANYGYTF
-,TRBJ1-1,TRBV7-2,-,TGTGCCAGCAGCGCGGAGGCGGGGGCTAATTGGAACACTGAAGCTTTCTTT,CASSAEAGANWNTEAFF
-,TRBJ2-1,TRBV7-2,-,TGTGCCAGCAGCTTAGTGGCAGGGTTGAATGAGCAGTTCTTC,CASSLVAGLNEQFF
once,TRBJ2-1,TRBV6-4,-,TGTGCCAGCAGTGACCTAGGAGGCGTCAATGAGCAGTTCTTC,CASSDLGGVNEQFF
once,TRBJ2-2,TRBV2,-,TGTGCCAGCAGTGAAGGTGGGGCAGGTTACACCGGGGAGCTGTTTTTT,CASSEGGAGYTGELFF
-,TRBJ2-7,TRBV10-3,TRBD2,TGTGCCATCAGGGACTGGTCCGGTAGCGGGGTCGACGAGCAGTACTTC,CAIRDWSGSGVDEQYF